These T cell receptor beta chains were read from a single sample in a study of cytomegalovirus exposure and HLA in healthy donors. Measured with immunoSEQ multiplex PCR; TCRdb has only the in-frame clones, and not every one. The sample has some 170,000 clones; approximately 90% are singletons. Material: PBMCs. The receptor source for this set is a woman aged 25 to 39 in good health and CMV-seronegative. Both conserved end residues are part of each CDR3. The D gene is left open where the match is weak. Expanded clones are given a class, and other clones once, few, many or no size at all.

CDR3aa: CASSTVPSSTDTQYF; CDR3nt: TGTGCCAGCAGTACAGTCCCATCTAGCACAGATACGCAGTATTTT; abundance: NA; j_gene: TRBJ2-3; v_gene: TRBV27; d_gene: NA
CDR3aa: CASSQIGGVEKLFF; CDR3nt: TGCGCCAGCAGCCAGATAGGGGGAGTTGAAAAACTGTTTTTT; abundance: NA; j_gene: TRBJ1-4; v_gene: TRBV4-1; d_gene: NA
CDR3aa: CASSQDFSGGATDTQYF; CDR3nt: TGTGCCAGCAGCCAAGATTTCAGCGGGGGGGCCACAGATACGCAGTATTTT; abundance: NA; j_gene: TRBJ2-3; v_gene: TRBV4-2; d_gene: TRBD2
CDR3aa: CASSLTVNTEAFF; CDR3nt: TGTGCCAGCAGTTTAACAGTGAACACTGAAGCTTTCTTT; abundance: NA; j_gene: TRBJ1-1; v_gene: TRBV27; d_gene: NA
CDR3aa: CASSYSSGRGYF; CDR3nt: TGTGCCAGCAGTTACTCCAGCGGGAGAGGGTACTTC; abundance: NA; j_gene: TRBJ2-7; v_gene: TRBV6-6; d_gene: TRBD2
CDR3aa: CASSLLGQGRTEAFF; CDR3nt: TGTGCCAGTAGTCTTTTGGGACAGGGAAGGACTGAAGCTTTCTTT; abundance: few; j_gene: TRBJ1-1; v_gene: TRBV19; d_gene: TRBD1
CDR3aa: CASSFLAPGLGTGGTYGYTF; CDR3nt: TGTGCCAGCAGTTTTCTCGCTCCCGGTTTAGGGACAGGGGGCACCTATGGCTACACCTTC; abundance: NA; j_gene: TRBJ1-2; v_gene: TRBV27; d_gene: TRBD1
CDR3aa: CAWSVQGTAGEKLFF; CDR3nt: TGTGCCTGGAGTGTACAAGGGACAGCAGGGGAAAAACTGTTTTTT; abundance: NA; j_gene: TRBJ1-4; v_gene: TRBV30; d_gene: TRBD1
CDR3aa: CASFGASTDTQYF; CDR3nt: TGTGCCAGCTTTGGAGCGAGCACAGATACGCAGTATTTT; abundance: NA; j_gene: TRBJ2-3; v_gene: TRBV2; d_gene: NA
CDR3aa: CASSLARGQGAIGQYF; CDR3nt: TGTGCCAGCAGCTTGGCGCGAGGACAGGGGGCGATCGGGCAGTACTTC; abundance: NA; j_gene: TRBJ2-7; v_gene: TRBV5-6; d_gene: TRBD1
CDR3aa: CASSTGAFSNQPQHF; CDR3nt: TGTGCCAGCAGTACAGGGGCGTTTAGCAATCAGCCCCAGCATTTT; abundance: few; j_gene: TRBJ1-5; v_gene: TRBV27; d_gene: TRBD1
CDR3aa: CASSYRSFNSPLHF; CDR3nt: TGTGCCAGCAGTTACCGGTCGTTTAATTCACCCCTCCACTTT; abundance: NA; j_gene: TRBJ1-6; v_gene: TRBV6-6; d_gene: NA
CDR3aa: CASSPGLAGDTQYF; CDR3nt: TGTGCCAGCAGTCCGGGACTAGCGGGAGATACGCAGTATTTT; abundance: NA; j_gene: TRBJ2-3; v_gene: TRBV6-6; d_gene: TRBD2
CDR3aa: CASSPKPSGGGIQYF; CDR3nt: TGTGCCAGCTCCCCGAAACCTAGCGGGGGGGGCATTCAGTACTTC; abundance: NA; j_gene: TRBJ2-4; v_gene: TRBV6-5; d_gene: TRBD2
CDR3aa: CASLSGGGLNTEAFF; CDR3nt: TGTGCCAGCCTTTCCGGGGGGGGCCTTAACACTGAAGCTTTCTTT; abundance: NA; j_gene: TRBJ1-1; v_gene: TRBV6-5; d_gene: NA
CDR3aa: CASQNGLRVNNEQFF; CDR3nt: TGTGCCAGCCAGAACGGACTGCGCGTAAACAATGAGCAGTTCTTC; abundance: NA; j_gene: TRBJ2-1; v_gene: TRBV5-8; d_gene: NA
CDR3aa: CASSLGQLAKNIQYF; CDR3nt: TGTGCCAGCAGCTTAGGTCAGTTAGCCAAAAACATTCAGTACTTC; abundance: NA; j_gene: TRBJ2-4; v_gene: TRBV11-2; d_gene: NA
CDR3aa: CASSADRSTPHYGYTF; CDR3nt: TGTGCCAGCAGCGCTGACAGGAGCACCCCACACTATGGCTACACCTTC; abundance: NA; j_gene: TRBJ1-2; v_gene: TRBV14; d_gene: NA
CDR3aa: CASTGQGGETQYF; CDR3nt: TGTGCCAGCACCGGACAGGGCGGTGAGACCCAGTACTTC; abundance: once; j_gene: TRBJ2-5; v_gene: TRBV2; d_gene: TRBD1
CDR3aa: CASGKTGGLSGYTF; CDR3nt: TGTGCCAGCGGAAAGACAGGGGGTCTCTCTGGCTACACCTTC; abundance: NA; j_gene: TRBJ1-2; v_gene: TRBV6-6; d_gene: TRBD1
CDR3aa: CASSGRGGYNEQFF; CDR3nt: TGCGCCAGCAGTGGGCGGGGGGGTTACAATGAGCAGTTCTTC; abundance: NA; j_gene: TRBJ2-1; v_gene: TRBV10-2; d_gene: TRBD2
CDR3aa: CASSNSLRGRRAFF; CDR3nt: TGTGCCAGCAGTAACAGCCTAAGGGGGCGGCGAGCTTTCTTT; abundance: NA; j_gene: TRBJ1-1; v_gene: TRBV2; d_gene: TRBD1
CDR3aa: CASSEAGDWALTDTQYF; CDR3nt: TGTGCCAGCAGTGAAGCGGGGGACTGGGCACTCACAGATACGCAGTATTTT; abundance: NA; j_gene: TRBJ2-3; v_gene: TRBV6-1; d_gene: NA
CDR3aa: CASSLGLAGPEETQYF; CDR3nt: TGTGCCAGCAGCCTGGGACTAGCGGGACCCGAGGAGACCCAGTACTTC; abundance: NA; j_gene: TRBJ2-5; v_gene: TRBV27; d_gene: TRBD2
CDR3aa: CASSLEGAEAFF; CDR3nt: TGTGCCAGCAGCTTAGAGGGGGCCGAAGCTTTCTTT; abundance: NA; j_gene: TRBJ1-1; v_gene: TRBV13; d_gene: TRBD1
CDR3aa: CASNRLAALYEQYF; CDR3nt: TGTGCCAGCAACCGACTAGCGGCCCTCTACGAGCAGTACTTC; abundance: few; j_gene: TRBJ2-7; v_gene: TRBV11-2; d_gene: TRBD2
CDR3aa: CASSDDGNYEQYF; CDR3nt: TGTGCCAGCAGCGACGACGGGAACTACGAGCAGTACTTC; abundance: NA; j_gene: TRBJ2-7; v_gene: TRBV6-5; d_gene: NA
CDR3aa: CASSEGGGAPPLYEQYF; CDR3nt: TGTGCCAGCAGTGAGGGTGGCGGGGCTCCCCCATTGTACGAGCAGTACTTC; abundance: NA; j_gene: TRBJ2-7; v_gene: TRBV2; d_gene: NA
CDR3aa: CASSVVVASGVYEQFF; CDR3nt: TGTGCCAGCAGCGTAGTTGTGGCTAGCGGGGTCTATGAGCAGTTCTTC; abundance: NA; j_gene: TRBJ2-1; v_gene: TRBV9; d_gene: TRBD2
CDR3aa: CASSLMSSGGLYQETQYF; CDR3nt: TGTGCCAGCAGCTTAATGTCTAGCGGGGGTTTGTACCAAGAGACCCAGTACTTC; abundance: NA; j_gene: TRBJ2-5; v_gene: TRBV7-8; d_gene: TRBD2
CDR3aa: CASSPGGYSNQPQHF; CDR3nt: TGTGCCAGCAGCCCAGGGGGATATAGCAATCAGCCCCAGCATTTT; abundance: NA; j_gene: TRBJ1-5; v_gene: TRBV7-6; d_gene: TRBD1
CDR3aa: CATSRGIEETQYF; CDR3nt: TGTGCCACCAGCAGAGGTATTGAAGAGACCCAGTACTTC; abundance: NA; j_gene: TRBJ2-5; v_gene: TRBV15; d_gene: NA
CDR3aa: CASSWRGNPSTDTQYF; CDR3nt: TGTGCCAGCAGTTGGCGGGGGAACCCTAGCACAGATACGCAGTATTTT; abundance: once; j_gene: TRBJ2-3; v_gene: TRBV6-5; d_gene: TRBD2
CDR3aa: CASSLDRVQNTGELFF; CDR3nt: TGTGCCAGCAGCCTAGACAGGGTGCAGAACACCGGGGAGCTGTTTTTT; abundance: NA; j_gene: TRBJ2-2; v_gene: TRBV2; d_gene: TRBD1
CDR3aa: CASSLAPKYEQYF; CDR3nt: TGTGCCAGCAGCTTAGCCCCTAAGTACGAGCAGTACTTC; abundance: NA; j_gene: TRBJ2-7; v_gene: TRBV7-2; d_gene: NA
CDR3aa: CASSYDAGTVSYEQYF; CDR3nt: TGTGCCAGCAGTTACGATGCCGGGACAGTATCTTACGAGCAGTACTTC; abundance: NA; j_gene: TRBJ2-7; v_gene: TRBV27; d_gene: TRBD1
CDR3aa: CARSLCLKTGNTIYF; CDR3nt: TGTGCCAGAAGCTTGTGCCTAAAAACTGGAAACACCATATATTTT; abundance: NA; j_gene: TRBJ1-3; v_gene: TRBV5-3; d_gene: NA